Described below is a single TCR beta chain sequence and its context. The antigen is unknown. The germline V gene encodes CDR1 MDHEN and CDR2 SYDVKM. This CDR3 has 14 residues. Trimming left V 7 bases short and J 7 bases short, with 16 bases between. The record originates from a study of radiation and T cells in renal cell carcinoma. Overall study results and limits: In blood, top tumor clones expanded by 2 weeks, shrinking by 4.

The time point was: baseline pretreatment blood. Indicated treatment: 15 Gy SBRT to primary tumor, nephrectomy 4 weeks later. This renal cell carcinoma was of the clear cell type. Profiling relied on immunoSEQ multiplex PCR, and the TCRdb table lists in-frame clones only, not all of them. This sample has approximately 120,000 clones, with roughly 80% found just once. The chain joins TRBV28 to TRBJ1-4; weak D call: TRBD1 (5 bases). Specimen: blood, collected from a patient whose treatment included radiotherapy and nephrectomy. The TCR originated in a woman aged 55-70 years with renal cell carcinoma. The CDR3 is CASNAGRRGEKLFF. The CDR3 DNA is TGTGCCAGCAACGCGGGGCGACGGGGTGAAAAACTGTTTTTT.